A single sample is the source of the 20 T cell receptor beta chains below, sequenced in a study of CD8 T cells in ankylosing spondylitis. Each CDR3 protein gets one entry after TCRdb re-called the 5' RACE reads with MiXCR. The sample includes some 240,000 distinct CDR3 sequences, over 15% of them seen just once. The sample was blood, either unsorted or a sorted T cell fraction (not recorded which). Receptor source: a male donor with ankylosing spondylitis or in good health (not recorded which).

This clonotype turned up a few times. The chain joins TRBV4-1 to TRBJ2-3; 7 bases are shared with TRBD1. Germline lookup yields CDR1 MGHRA and CDR2 YSYEKL. This CDR3 comprises 16 residues. The junction had 3 bases not matched to a gene; V was cut back by 0 bases and J by 0 bases. This chain's CDR3 is CASSQDKGASTDTQYF. The CDR3 region has the DNA TGCGCCAGCAGCCAAGATAAGGGGGCTAGCACAGATACGCAGTATTTT.

The table lists this clonotype with a few counts. The rearrangement links TRBV5-5 to TRBJ2-5, with D unresolved. Germline CDR1 reads SGHKS; CDR2 reads YYEKEE (reference sequence). The CDR3 spans 11 residues. With 4 bases removed from V and 2 bases from J, the gap between germline ends came to 3 bases. The CDR3 sequence: CASSKQETQYF. In DNA, the CDR3 is TGTGCCAGCAGCAAACAAGAGACCCAGTACTTC.

The table lists this clonotype with a few counts. The J gene is TRBJ2-2, the V gene TRBV7-9, with D perhaps TRBD1 or TRBD2 (5 bases each). Germline values: CDR1 SEHNR, CDR2 FQNEAQ (reference sequence). V lost 3 bases to trimming and J lost 6 bases, with 8 bases between them. The CDR3 totals 13 residues. CDR3 residues: CASSLGEPGELFF. The CDR3 DNA reads as TGTGCCAGCAGCTTGGGGGAGCCCGGGGAGCTGTTTTTT.

The chain links TRBV29-1 to TRBJ2-5, with 9 bases aligning to TRBD2. CDR1 and CDR2 (germline): SQVTM, ANQGSEA. The ends lost 4 bases at V and 2 bases at J; junction bases unmatched: 5. The CDR3 consists of 14 residues. Here the CDR3 DNA reads TGCAGCGTTGTAGCGGGAGACGGGCAAGAGACCCAGTACTTC. Its protein is CSVVAGDGQETQYF.

The rearrangement joins TRBV11-3 to TRBJ2-3, with D maybe TRBD1 (5 bases). Trimming pared 4 bases from V and 2 bases from J, leaving 13 bases between. Germline V lookup: CDR1 SGHNT, CDR2 YENEEA. CDR3 size: 15 residues. Here the CDR3 DNA reads TGTGCCAGCAGCTCCGACGACAGAGACACAGATACGCAGTATTTT. The encoded protein is CASSSDDRDTDTQYF.

This clonotype was counted many times. The rearrangement uses TRBV10-3 and TRBJ2-1, with 7 positions matching TRBD1. Trimming cost V 11 bases and J 6 bases; bases outside gene matches: 7. The CDR3 has 12 amino acids. Germline CDR1 ENHRY, CDR2 SYGVKD. CDR3 bases: TGTGCCGTCCGGGACAGCGGCAATGAGCAGTTCTTC. This translates into CAVRDSGNEQFF.

This clonotype was found a few times. The rearrangement uses TRBV4-3 and TRBJ2-7; weak D call: TRBD1 (6 bases). Trimming shortened V by 4 bases and J by 3 bases, and 13 bases separated the two germline ends. The germline V gene encodes CDR1 LGHNA and CDR2 YSLEER. This CDR3 comprises 14 residues. The chain's CDR3 is CASSPTTGSYEQYF. For the CDR3, the DNA is TGCGCCAGCAGCCCGACTACAGGGAGCTACGAGCAGTACTTC.

This rearrangement joins TRBV18 to TRBJ2-7; perhaps TRBD2 as D (5 bases). The CDR3 loop spans 14 amino acids. CDR1 is KGHSH, CDR2 LQKENI, per germline. Trimming left V 5 bases short and J 6 bases short, with 17 bases between. CDR3 region: CASSSDYALGEQYF. For the CDR3, the DNA is TGTGCCAGCTCATCCGACTACGCCCTAGGCGAGCAGTACTTC. The full variable domain, with the rest looked up from reference TRBV18 and TRBJ2-7, is NAGVMQNPRHLVRRRGQEARLRCSPMKGHSHVYWYRQLPEEGLKFMVYLQKENIIDESGMPKERFSAEFPKEGPSILRIQQVVRGDSAAYFCASSSDYALGEQYFGPGTRLTVT.

The chain is built from TRBV19 and TRBJ2-1; D might be TRBD2 (5 bases). Trimming pared 6 bases from V and 2 bases from J, leaving 14 bases between. CDR1 is LNHDA, CDR2 SQIVND, per germline (reference sequence). CDR3 size: 15 residues. Here the CDR3 DNA reads TGTGCCAGTAGCGGAAAGGGAGCGGCCTACAATGAGCAGTTCTTC. Encoded protein: CASSGKGAAYNEQFF. Full variable domain (outside the CDR3, taken from reference TRBV19 and TRBJ2-1): DGGITQSPKYLFRKEGQNVTLSCEQNLNHDAMYWYRQDPGQGLRLIYYSQIVNDFQKGDIAEGYSVSREKKESFPLTVTSAQKNPTAFYLCASSGKGAAYNEQFFGPGTRLTVL.

This clonotype was picked up a small number of times. This chain links TRBV9 with TRBJ2-2; 7 nucleotides align to TRBD2. Germline V gives CDR1 SGDLS, CDR2 YYNGEE. This CDR3 region has 15 residues. The ends lost 5 bases at V and 4 bases at J; junction bases unmatched: 8. CDR3 in DNA: TGTGCCAGCAGGGCGGGACTACATTCCACCGGGGAGCTGTTTTTT. It translates to CASRAGLHSTGELFF.

The gene calls are TRBV12-3 or TRBV12-4 and TRBJ2-5; the D is unclear. Trimming stripped 1 base from V and 3 bases from J, with 9 bases between. The CDR3 has 14 amino acids. CDR3 DNA sequence: TGTGCCAGCAGTTTAGGAGGATTTGAAGAGACCCAGTACTTC. It encodes CASSLGGFEETQYF.

This clonotype was seen ten or more times. The gene calls are TRBV10-3 and TRBJ2-3; 7 nucleotides agree with TRBD2. The CDR3 covers 14 residues. Germline V lookup: CDR1 ENHRY, CDR2 SYGVKD. V lost 7 bases to trimming and J lost 3 bases; unmatched junction nucleotides: 7. This chain's CDR3 is CAITAGAPTDTQYF. In DNA form, the CDR3 reads TGTGCCATCACGGCGGGAGCACCGACAGATACGCAGTATTTT.

This clonotype was recorded a few times. V is TRBV4-1 and J is TRBJ2-3, with D possibly being TRBD2 (5 bases). V was clipped by 0 bases and J by 6 bases, with 7 bases between them. Germline loops: CDR1 MGHRA, CDR2 YSYEKL. There are 13 residues in the CDR3. The CDR3 reads CASSQDTGDTQYF. The CDR3 DNA sequence: TGCGCCAGCAGCCAAGACACGGGGGATACGCAGTATTTT.

V and J are TRBV15 and TRBJ1-1; D is perhaps TRBD1 (5 bases). The CDR3 is 15 residues long. Trimming took 0 bases from V and 1 from J, leaving 9 bases between them. Looked up from germline, CDR1 is LNHNV and CDR2 is YYDKDF (reference sequence). The CDR3 sequence: CATSRDFQGNTEAFF. The CDR3 nucleotides read TGTGCCACCAGCAGAGATTTTCAGGGGAACACTGAAGCTTTCTTT.

V usage is TRBV5-1 and J usage is TRBJ1-1; D ambiguous. CDR3 length: 16 amino acids. V lost 0 bases to trimming and J lost 1 base, with 13 bases between them. Germline V CDR1 and CDR2: SGHRS, YFSETQ. DNA for the CDR3: TGCGCCAGCAGCTTGGTATATCCCTACCCGAACACTGAAGCTTTCTTT. It specifies CASSLVYPYPNTEAFF.

The V call is TRBV4-1, the J call TRBJ2-7; D ambiguous. The CDR3 is 14 residues long. V was shortened by 0 bases and J by 7 bases, with 13 bases between the two germline ends. The germline V gene has CDR1 MGHRA and CDR2 YSYEKL. The CDR3 here is CASSQDRSSWEQYF. CDR3 nucleotides: TGCGCCAGCAGCCAAGATCGAAGCAGTTGGGAGCAGTACTTC.

This clonotype has more than one count but fewer than ten. V usage is TRBV28 and J usage is TRBJ2-5; 7 nucleotides line up with TRBD1. The length of the CDR3 is 14 residues. J lost 3 bases, V lost 10 bases, and 11 bases had no gene match. The germline V gene has CDR1 MDHEN and CDR2 SYDVKM. CDR3 protein: CATTGIQGKETQYF. The CDR3 region has the DNA TGTGCCACCACGGGGATACAGGGGAAAGAGACCCAGTACTTC. The full variable domain, its missing parts supplied by reference TRBV28 and TRBJ2-5, is DVKVTQSSRYLVKRTGEKVFLECVQDMDHENMFWYRQDPGLGLRLIYFSYDVKMKEKGDIPEGYSVSREKKERFSLILESASTNQTSMYLCATTGIQGKETQYFGPGTRLLVL.

This clonotype was detected a few times. The chain joins TRBV12-3 or TRBV12-4 to TRBJ1-5; 7 bases are a match to TRBD1. Unmatched junction bases numbered 16, after V lost 5 bases and J lost 9 bases. This CDR3 contains 16 residues. CDR3 bases: TGTGCCAGCAGTGGAAGGGACAGCGGGCCAGGCGTGCCCCAGCATTTT. Translated: CASSGRDSGPGVPQHF.

The table lists this clonotype with many counts. The rearrangement links TRBV29-1 to TRBJ2-1; TRBD1 matches at 9 bases. V gave up 6 bases and J gave up 8 bases; unmatched junction bases: 5. Germline loops: CDR1 SQVTM, CDR2 ANQGSEA. This CDR3 is built from 12 residues. The CDR3 bases are TGCAGCGTATCACAGGGGGCCTATGAGCAGTTCTTC. The encoded protein is CSVSQGAYEQFF.

This clonotype came up a few times. The chain combines TRBV7-9 with TRBJ2-3, with TRBD2 as a possible D gene (6 bases). The CDR3 length is 17 residues. Germline V gene lookup returns CDR1 SEHNR and CDR2 FQNEAQ (reference sequence). Trimming removed 5 bases at V and 6 bases at J, with 24 bases between. The CDR3 sequence: CASSPRFAEGPQDTQYF. The CDR3 nucleotides read TGTGCCAGCAGCCCCCGATTCGCGGAGGGGCCACAGGATACGCAGTATTTT.